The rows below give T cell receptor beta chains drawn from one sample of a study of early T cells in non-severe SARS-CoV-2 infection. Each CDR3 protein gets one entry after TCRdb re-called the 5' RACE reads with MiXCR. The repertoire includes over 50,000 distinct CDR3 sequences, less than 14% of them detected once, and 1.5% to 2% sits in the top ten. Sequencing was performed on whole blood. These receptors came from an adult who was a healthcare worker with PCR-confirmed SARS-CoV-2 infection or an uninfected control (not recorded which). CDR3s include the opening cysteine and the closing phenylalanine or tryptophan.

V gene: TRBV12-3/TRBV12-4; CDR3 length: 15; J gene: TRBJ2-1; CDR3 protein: CASGRTSGGGNEQFF
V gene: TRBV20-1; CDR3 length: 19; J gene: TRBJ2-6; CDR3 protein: CSARSRLSPITSGANVLTF
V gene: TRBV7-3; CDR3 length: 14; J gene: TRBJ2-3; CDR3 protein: CASSSDGFGDTQYF
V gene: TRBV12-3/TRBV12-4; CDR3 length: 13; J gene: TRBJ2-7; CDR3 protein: CASSFARVGEQYF
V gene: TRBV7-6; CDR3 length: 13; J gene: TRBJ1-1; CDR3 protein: CASSNNRRAAAFF
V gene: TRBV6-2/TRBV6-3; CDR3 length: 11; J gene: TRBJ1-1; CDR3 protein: CASHGDTEAFF
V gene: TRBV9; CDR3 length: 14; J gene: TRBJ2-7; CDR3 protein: CASSVGQGAHEQYF
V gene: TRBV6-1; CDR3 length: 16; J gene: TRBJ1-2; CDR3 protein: CASRGPPCPPNCGYTF
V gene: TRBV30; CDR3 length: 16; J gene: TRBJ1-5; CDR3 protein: CAWRERWRESIQPQHF
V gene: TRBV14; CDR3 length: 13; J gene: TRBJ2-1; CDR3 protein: CASSRRGRAEQFF